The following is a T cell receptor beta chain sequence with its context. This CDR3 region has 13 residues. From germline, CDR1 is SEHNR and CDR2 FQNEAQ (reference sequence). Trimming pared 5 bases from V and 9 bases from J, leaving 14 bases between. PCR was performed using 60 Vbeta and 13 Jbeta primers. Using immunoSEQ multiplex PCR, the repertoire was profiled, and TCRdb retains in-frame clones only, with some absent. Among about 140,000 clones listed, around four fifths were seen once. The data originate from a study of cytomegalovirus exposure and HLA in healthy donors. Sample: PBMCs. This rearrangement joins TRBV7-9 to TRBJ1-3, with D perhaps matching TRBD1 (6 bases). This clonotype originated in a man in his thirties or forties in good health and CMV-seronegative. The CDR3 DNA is TGTGCCAGCAGCCCTCGACAGGACAGCACCATATATTTT. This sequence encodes CASSPRQDSTIYF.